A single sample gave rise to the 26 T cell receptor beta chains below, sequenced in a study of blood T cell repertoires in COVID-19. This table comes from immunoSEQ multiplex PCR, and its TCRdb copy is limited to in-frame clones, with some not included. The data show around 150,000 clones, 75% to 80% seen once. The specimen was peripheral blood. These receptors came from a woman aged 80 or over with acute or convalescent COVID-19.

This clone was picked up one time. This chain uses TRBV5-1 with TRBJ2-1; 9 nucleotides agree with TRBD1. The germline V gene has CDR1 SGHRS and CDR2 YFSETQ. The CDR3 has 14 residues. The V and J ends lost 4 bases and 2 bases, in that order; junction bases with no gene match: 1. The CDR3 sequence is CASSGTGPYNEQFF. The DNA of the CDR3 is TGCGCCAGCAGCGGGACAGGGCCCTACAATGAGCAGTTCTTC.

The chain is built from TRBV27 and TRBJ2-7, with D maybe TRBD1 (6 bases). The CDR3 spans 13 residues. Trimming pared 3 bases from V and 2 bases from J, leaving 8 bases between. Germline V gene sequence: CDR1 MNHEY, CDR2 SMNVEV (reference sequence). This CDR3 reads CASSLTGAYEQYF. CDR3 nucleotide sequence: TGTGCCAGCAGTTTGACAGGCGCCTACGAGCAGTACTTC.

This chain joins TRBV20-1 and TRBJ1-1; a possible D gene is TRBD1 (5 bases). The CDR3 loop spans 11 amino acids. CDR1 and CDR2 (germline): DFQATT, SNEGSKA (reference sequence). The ends were cut back, 7 bases at V and 1 base at J, with 7 bases in the middle. CDR3 nucleotides: TGCAGTGTACAGGAGAACACTGAAGCTTTCTTT. Protein: CSVQENTEAFF.

The V call is TRBV28, the J call TRBJ1-2; TRBD1 aligns across 8 bases. Germline V gene data show CDR1 as MDHEN and CDR2 as SYDVKM. The J segment lost 0 bases and the V segment lost 5 bases, leaving 5 bases of the junction unmatched. This CDR3 spans 15 amino acids. The CDR3 nucleotides are TGTGCCAGCAGTCGGTGGACAGGGTCTAACTATGGCTACACCTTC. Translation: CASSRWTGSNYGYTF.

CDR3 in amino acids: CASSPPEGYGYTF. CDR3 DNA: TGTGCCAGCTCACCTCCTGAGGGCTATGGCTACACCTTC. V is TRBV18 and J is TRBJ1-2; no firm D call. The CDR3 spans 13 residues. CDR1 KGHSH and CDR2 LQKENI come from the germline V gene. Deletions cut 3 bases from V and 4 bases from J, with 9 bases between.

This clone showed up just a few times. In DNA, the CDR3 is TGTGCCAGCAGTTTAAAGGAACAGTTTGGACAAGAGACCCAGTACTTC. Residues: CASSLKEQFGQETQYF. This sequence joins TRBV28 and TRBJ2-5; D ambiguous. The CDR3 runs 16 residues. Looked up from germline, CDR1 is MDHEN and CDR2 is SYDVKM. Trimming pared 2 bases from V and 2 bases from J, leaving 15 bases between.

The chain carries TRBV18 and TRBJ2-5; 10 bases map to TRBD2. The germline V gene has CDR1 KGHSH and CDR2 LQKENI. The CDR3 loop spans 16 amino acids. Losses at the gene ends were 0 bases for V and 5 bases for J; bases not matched to a gene: 6. This CDR3 reads CASSPPTSGGAETQYF. DNA of the CDR3: TGTGCCAGCTCACCACCGACCAGCGGGGGGGCGGAGACCCAGTACTTC.

The chain employs TRBV5-1 and TRBJ2-4; TRBD1 agrees at 12 bases. The V gene end was trimmed by 0 bases and the J gene end by 1 base; junction bases not matched to a gene: 5. Per the germline V gene, CDR1 is SGHRS and CDR2 is YFSETQ. This CDR3 contains 18 residues. CDR3 protein: CASSLGGQGARAKNIQYF. In DNA, the CDR3 is TGCGCCAGCAGCTTGGGGGGACAGGGGGCGAGGGCCAAAAACATTCAGTACTTC.

This clone showed up just a few times. CDR3 DNA: TGCGCCAGCAGCCAGGACAACTGGGGTTCACCCCTCCACTTT. It specifies CASSQDNWGSPLHF. The chain is built from TRBV5-1 and TRBJ1-6; tentative D call: TRBD1 (5 bases). CDR1 SGHRS and CDR2 YFSETQ come from the germline V gene. The CDR3 has 14 residues. Trimming took off 4 bases at V and 9 bases at J, with 14 bases between the two ends.

J is TRBJ2-3 and V is TRBV11-3, with a weak D call TRBD2 (5 bases). The CDR3 has 16 amino acids. CDR1 and CDR2 from the germline V gene are SGHNT and YENEEA. Trimming left V 4 bases short and J 2 bases short, with 16 bases between. The CDR3 is CASSSGSAHSTDTQYF. In nucleotides, the CDR3 is TGTGCCAGCAGCTCTGGGAGCGCACATTCCACAGATACGCAGTATTTT. The variable domain in full, with the rest retrieved from reference TRBV11-3 and TRBJ2-3, is EAGVVQSPRYKIIEKKQPVAFWCNPISGHNTLYWYLQNLGQGPELLIRYENEEAVDDSQLPKDRFSAERLKGVDSTLKIQPAELGDSAVYLCASSSGSAHSTDTQYFGPGTRLTVL.

The V call is TRBV7-9, the J call TRBJ1-2; 7 bases map to TRBD1. The V and J ends lost 5 bases and 6 bases, in that order; junction bases with no gene match: 9. In germline, CDR1 is SEHNR, CDR2 FQNEAQ (reference sequence). The CDR3 sequence is 14 residues long. The CDR3 DNA reads TGTGCCAGCAGCCTCGATCGACAGGGCCATGGCTACACCTTC. Amino acid sequence: CASSLDRQGHGYTF.

In this sample, this clone turned up a few times. The V gene is TRBV7-3, the J gene TRBJ1-1, with D possibly TRBD1 on 5 matching bases. Trimming pared 3 bases from V and 4 bases from J, leaving 9 bases between. Germline lookup yields CDR1 SGHTA and CDR2 FQGTGA. This CDR3 contains 13 residues. In DNA, the CDR3 is TGTGCCAGCAGCTTTGCCGGGGGCACTGAAGCTTTCTTT. Protein product: CASSFAGGTEAFF.

The V and J genes are TRBV4-2 and TRBJ1-2, with TRBD1 matching 8 bases. With V trimmed by 4 bases and J by 3 bases, 13 bases remained unmatched. This CDR3 has 17 amino acids. Germline loops: CDR1 LGHNA, CDR2 YNFKEQ. The CDR3 DNA reads as TGTGCCAGCAGCCTCAATGGACAGGGCAAAGAAGACTATGGCTACACCTTC. Protein product: CASSLNGQGKEDYGYTF.

This clone was observed once. A read error may account for a junction end that differs from germline. J is TRBJ1-4 and V is TRBV19; D is unresolved. CDR1 is LNHDA and CDR2 is SQIVND in the germline V gene (reference sequence). This CDR3 region has 15 residues. CDR3 sequence reads: CASSNPGLLGEKLFF. CDR3 DNA: TGTGCCAGCAGTAATCCAGGCCTCTTAGGTGAAAAACTGTTTTTT. The whole variable domain, filled in from reference TRBV19 and TRBJ1-4, reads DGGITQSPKYLFRKEGQNVTLSCEQNLNHDAMYWYRQDPGQGLRLIYYSQIVNDFQKGDIAEGYSVSREKKESFPLTVTSAQKNPTAFYLCASSNPGLLGEKLFFGSGTQLSVL.

This chain uses TRBV2 with TRBJ1-2; D call uncertain. Trimming took off 5 bases at V and 8 bases at J, with 18 bases between the two ends. The CDR3 sequence is 14 residues long. Germline V gives CDR1 SNHLY, CDR2 FYNNEI. DNA of the CDR3: TGTGCCAGCAGTAAGGAGAGGGCAGGTGGGGGCTACACCTTC. It is translated as CASSKERAGGGYTF. Combining the CDR3 with reference TRBV2 and TRBJ1-2 gives the whole variable domain EPEVTQTPSHQVTQMGQEVILRCVPISNHLYFYWYRQILGQKVEFLVSFYNNEISEKSEIFDDQFSVERPDGSNFTLKIRSTKLEDSAMYFCASSKERAGGGYTFGSGTRLTVV.

The genes are TRBV29-1 and TRBJ1-1; TRBD1 aligns across 7 bases. The CDR3 runs 12 residues. J lost 4 bases, V lost 6 bases, and 5 bases had no gene match. The germline V gene encodes CDR1 SQVTM and CDR2 ANQGSEA. The CDR3 DNA sequence: TGCAGCGTCGACAGGGATGGCACTGAAGCTTTCTTT. Translation gives CSVDRDGTEAFF.

To note about this clone: This sample also contains other DNA sequences that code for the same CDR3. This sequence joins TRBV5-1 and TRBJ1-2; the D is unclear. V was pared by 0 bases and J by 4 bases, with 7 bases between. Germline V CDR1 and CDR2: SGHRS, YFSETQ. This CDR3 contains 13 residues. The CDR3 loop is CASSLGTGYGYTF. The DNA for the CDR3 is TGCGCCAGCAGCTTGGGCACGGGCTATGGCTACACCTTC.

The chain has TRBV30 and TRBJ1-4; D unresolved. There are 13 residues in the CDR3. The germline gives CDR1 GTSNPN, CDR2 SVGIG (reference sequence). The V and J ends lost 1 base and 6 bases respectively, with 9 bases between them. CDR3 in amino acids: CAWSEGVDEKLFF. CDR3 in DNA: TGTGCCTGGAGTGAGGGAGTTGATGAAAAACTGTTTTTT.

The J gene is TRBJ1-2, the V gene TRBV19, with 7 positions matching TRBD1. Germline assignment: CDR1 LNHDA and CDR2 SQIVND (reference sequence). The CDR3 totals 14 residues. The trim removed 5 bases at V and 4 bases at J, leaving 7 bases unmatched. The chain's CDR3 is CASSETGTVYGYTF. CDR3 sequence (DNA): TGTGCCAGTAGTGAAACCGGGACAGTCTATGGCTACACCTTC.

V is TRBV30 and J is TRBJ1-2; possibly TRBD1 for D (5 bases). Germline V lookup: CDR1 GTSNPN, CDR2 SVGIG (reference sequence). The CDR3 is 13 amino acids. V gave up 5 bases and J gave up 7 bases, with 17 bases separating them. CDR3 nucleotide sequence: TGTGCCTGGTCCTGGGGAGGGACGGCTGGCTACACCTTC. This translates into CAWSWGGTAGYTF.

Here the CDR3 DNA reads TGTGCCAGCAGCCAAAACAGGGCATGGGGCTACACCTTC. Its protein is CASSQNRAWGYTF. The chain is built from TRBV14 and TRBJ1-2; D possibly corresponds to TRBD1 (6 bases). Germline values: CDR1 SGHDN, CDR2 FVKESK. V was trimmed by 2 bases and J by 8 bases, leaving 12 bases between them. This CDR3 has 13 amino acids.

The chain joins TRBV3-1 (or the pseudogene TRBV3-2) to TRBJ2-7; D may be TRBD2 (6 bases). V was cut by 3 bases and J by 1 base, with 16 bases left in between. This CDR3 comprises 16 residues. The V gene's germline CDR1 is LGHDT and CDR2 YNNKEL (reference sequence). This CDR3 is CASSQYPGVSSYEQYF. The CDR3 coding sequence is TGTGCCAGCAGCCAGTACCCGGGAGTATCATCCTACGAGCAGTACTTC.

V gene TRBV5-1 combines with J gene TRBJ1-1; possible D gene TRBD1, 5 bases. The V and J ends lost 0 bases and 1 base respectively, with 16 bases between them. Per the germline V gene, CDR1 is SGHRS and CDR2 is YFSETQ. The CDR3 extends over 17 amino acids. CDR3 coding DNA: TGCGCCAGCAGCTTGGGCTGGTCCCCGACAGAGAACACTGAAGCTTTCTTT. Protein: CASSLGWSPTENTEAFF.

V and J are TRBV18 and TRBJ2-7; 8 bases agree with TRBD1. There are 14 residues in the CDR3. From germline, CDR1 is KGHSH and CDR2 LQKENI. Trimming cost V 3 bases and J 5 bases; bases outside gene matches: 6. The CDR3 nucleotides are TGTGCCAGCTCACCTCAGACAGGGGTAAACGAGCAGTACTTC. Translated, it gives CASSPQTGVNEQYF.

The rearrangement uses TRBV29-1 and TRBJ1-1; the D gene is possibly TRBD1 (6 bases). The ends were cut back, 4 bases at V and 4 bases at J, with 19 bases in the middle. There are 15 residues in the CDR3. CDR1 is SQVTM and CDR2 is ANQGSEA in the germline V gene. The CDR3 is CSVVVGGTGLTEAFF. The DNA for the CDR3 is TGCAGCGTTGTTGTTGGGGGCACAGGGCTCACTGAAGCTTTCTTT.

This clone has just a few counts. V and J are TRBV6-5 and TRBJ1-5, with a tentative D call TRBD1 (5 bases). The V end lost 6 bases, the J end lost 2 bases, and 5 bases lay between the germline ends. This CDR3 has 12 amino acids. CDR1 and CDR2 (germline): MNHEY, SVGAGI. CDR3 DNA: TGTGCCAGCAGACAGGGCAATCAGCCCCAGCATTTT. Translated: CASRQGNQPQHF.